This TCR beta chain was sequenced during a study of post-analysis software for immune sequencing data. Findings of the study overall: Patients carried a handful of TRBV segments more frequently than controls did, and TRBV5-6, TRBV5-1 and TRBV20-1 were among them. Relative to controls, patients with multiple sclerosis showed significantly lower normalized Chao1 diversity.

Presence of unique molecular identifiers characterized the TCR beta cDNA libraries. Some 500,000 cDNA molecules were recovered from an input of about 0.9 to 11 million T cells. TCRdb independently ran MiXCR on the PCR reads; one entry per CDR3 protein. The profile shows some 700,000 distinct CDR3 sequences, 55% to 60% of them singletons. Comments on this clonotype: Antigen: not known.

This CDR3 is built from 16 residues. CDR1 MNHEY and CDR2 SVGAGI come from the germline V gene. Trimming left V 0 bases short and J 0 bases short, with 6 bases between. V usage is TRBV6-5 and J usage is TRBJ2-6; no reliable D call. The sample was blood. The sequence came from a girl aged 2-10 years with multiple sclerosis. The CDR3 sequence is CASSYSPSSGANVLTF. CDR3 DNA: TGTGCCAGCAGTTACTCGCCGAGCTCTGGGGCCAACGTCCTGACTTTC.